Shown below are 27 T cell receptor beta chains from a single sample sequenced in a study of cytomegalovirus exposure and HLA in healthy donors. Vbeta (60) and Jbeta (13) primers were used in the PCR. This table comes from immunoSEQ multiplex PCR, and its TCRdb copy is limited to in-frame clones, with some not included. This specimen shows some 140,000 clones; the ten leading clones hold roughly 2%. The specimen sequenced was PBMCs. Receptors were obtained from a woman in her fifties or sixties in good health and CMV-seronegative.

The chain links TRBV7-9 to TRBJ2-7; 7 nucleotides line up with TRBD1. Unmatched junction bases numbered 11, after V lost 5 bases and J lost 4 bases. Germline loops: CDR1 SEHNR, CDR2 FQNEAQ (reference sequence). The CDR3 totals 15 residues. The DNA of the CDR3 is TGTGCCAGCAGCACTGTAACGACAGGGAATTACGAGCAGTACTTC. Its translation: CASSTVTTGNYEQYF.

This CDR3 is CASSEGTPSFHGEQFF. The CDR3 DNA reads as TGTGCCAGCAGTGAAGGGACTCCCTCGTTCCACGGTGAGCAGTTCTTC. The chain employs TRBV2 and TRBJ2-1, with D possibly being TRBD2 (5 bases). Trimming stripped 1 base from V and 9 bases from J, with 19 bases between. CDR1 is SNHLY, CDR2 FYNNEI, per germline. The CDR3 has 16 amino acids. Looking up the rest from reference TRBV2 and TRBJ2-1 gives the full variable domain: EPEVTQTPSHQVTQMGQEVILRCVPISNHLYFYWYRQILGQKVEFLVSFYNNEISEKSEIFDDQFSVERPDGSNFTLKIRSTKLEDSAMYFCASSEGTPSFHGEQFFGPGTRLTVL.

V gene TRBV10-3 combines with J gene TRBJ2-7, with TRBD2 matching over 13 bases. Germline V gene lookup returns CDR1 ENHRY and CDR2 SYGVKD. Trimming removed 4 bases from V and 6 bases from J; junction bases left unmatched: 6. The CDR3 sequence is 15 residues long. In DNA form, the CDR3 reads TGTGCCATCAGTGGGACTAGCGGGAGCCTGGGCGAGCAGTACTTC. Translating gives CAISGTSGSLGEQYF.

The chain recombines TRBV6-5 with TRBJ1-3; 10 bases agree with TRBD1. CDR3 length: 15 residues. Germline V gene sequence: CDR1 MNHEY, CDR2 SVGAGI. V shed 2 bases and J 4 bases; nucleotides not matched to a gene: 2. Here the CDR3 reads CASSYGTGAGNTIYF. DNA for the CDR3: TGTGCCAGCAGTTACGGGACAGGGGCGGGAAACACCATATATTTT.

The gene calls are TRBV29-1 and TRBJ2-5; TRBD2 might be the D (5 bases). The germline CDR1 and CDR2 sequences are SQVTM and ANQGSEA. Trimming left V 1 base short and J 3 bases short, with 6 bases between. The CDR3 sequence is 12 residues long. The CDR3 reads CSVEGREETQYF. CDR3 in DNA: TGCAGCGTTGAAGGGCGGGAAGAGACCCAGTACTTC.

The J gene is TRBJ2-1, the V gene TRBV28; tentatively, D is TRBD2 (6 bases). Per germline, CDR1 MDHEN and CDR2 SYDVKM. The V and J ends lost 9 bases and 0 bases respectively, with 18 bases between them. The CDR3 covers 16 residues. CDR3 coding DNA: TGTGCCAGAGAGGGACTGCGTGGGACCTCCTACAATGAGCAGTTCTTC. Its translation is CAREGLRGTSYNEQFF.

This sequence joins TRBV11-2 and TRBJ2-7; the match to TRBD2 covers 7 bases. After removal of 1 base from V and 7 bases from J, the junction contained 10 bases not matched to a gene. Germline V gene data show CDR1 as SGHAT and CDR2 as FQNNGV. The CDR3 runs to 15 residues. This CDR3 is CASSLGRGWEGEQYF. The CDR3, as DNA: TGTGCCAGCAGCTTAGGGCGGGGTTGGGAGGGAGAGCAGTACTTC. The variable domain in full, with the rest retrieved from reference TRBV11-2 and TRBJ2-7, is EAGVAQSPRYKIIEKRQSVAFWCNPISGHATLYWYQQILGQGPKLLIQFQNNGVVDDSQLPKDRFSAERLKGVDSTLKIQPAKLEDSAVYLCASSLGRGWEGEQYFGPGTRLTVT.

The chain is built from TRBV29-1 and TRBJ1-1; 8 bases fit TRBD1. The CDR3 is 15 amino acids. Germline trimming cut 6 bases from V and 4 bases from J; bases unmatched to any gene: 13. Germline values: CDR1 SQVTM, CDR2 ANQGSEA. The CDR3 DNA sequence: TGCAGCGTCGAACAGGGGGAGGTCGTGGGCACTGAAGCTTTCTTT. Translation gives CSVEQGEVVGTEAFF.

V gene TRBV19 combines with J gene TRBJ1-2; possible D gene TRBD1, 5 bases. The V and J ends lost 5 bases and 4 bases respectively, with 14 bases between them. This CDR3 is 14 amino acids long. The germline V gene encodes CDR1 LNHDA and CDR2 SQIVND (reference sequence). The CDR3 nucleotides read TGTGCCAGTAGTGCGGGGGTCTGGCCCTATGGCTACACCTTC. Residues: CASSAGVWPYGYTF.

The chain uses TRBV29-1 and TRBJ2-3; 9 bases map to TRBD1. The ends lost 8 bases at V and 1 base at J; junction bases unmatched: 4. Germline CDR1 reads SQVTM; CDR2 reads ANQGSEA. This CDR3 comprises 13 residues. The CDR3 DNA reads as TGCAGCACCCGGACAGGGGGCACAGATACGCAGTATTTT. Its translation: CSTRTGGTDTQYF.

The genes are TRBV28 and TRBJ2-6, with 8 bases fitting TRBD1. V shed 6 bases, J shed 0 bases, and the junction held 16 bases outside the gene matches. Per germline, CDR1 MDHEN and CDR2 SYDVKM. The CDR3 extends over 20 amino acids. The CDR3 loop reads CASSRALPGQAVSGANVLTF. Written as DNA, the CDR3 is TGTGCCAGCAGCCGAGCCCTTCCGGGACAGGCTGTCTCTGGGGCCAACGTCCTGACTTTC. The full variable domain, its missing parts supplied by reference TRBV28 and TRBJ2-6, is DVKVTQSSRYLVKRTGEKVFLECVQDMDHENMFWYRQDPGLGLRLIYFSYDVKMKEKGDIPEGYSVSREKKERFSLILESASTNQTSMYLCASSRALPGQAVSGANVLTFGAGSRLTVL.

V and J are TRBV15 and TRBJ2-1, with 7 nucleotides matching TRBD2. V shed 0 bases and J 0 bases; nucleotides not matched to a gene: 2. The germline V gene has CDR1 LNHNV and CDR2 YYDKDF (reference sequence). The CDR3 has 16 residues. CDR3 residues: CATSRERGSSYNEQFF. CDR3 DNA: TGTGCCACCAGCAGAGAGCGGGGGAGCTCCTACAATGAGCAGTTCTTC.

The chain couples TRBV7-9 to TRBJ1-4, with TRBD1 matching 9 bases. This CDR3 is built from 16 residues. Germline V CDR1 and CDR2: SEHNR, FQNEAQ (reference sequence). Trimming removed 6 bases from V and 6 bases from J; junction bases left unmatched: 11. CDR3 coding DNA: TGTGCCAGCAGACCCGGAGACAGGGGGTTTCATGAAAAACTGTTTTTT. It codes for CASRPGDRGFHEKLFF.

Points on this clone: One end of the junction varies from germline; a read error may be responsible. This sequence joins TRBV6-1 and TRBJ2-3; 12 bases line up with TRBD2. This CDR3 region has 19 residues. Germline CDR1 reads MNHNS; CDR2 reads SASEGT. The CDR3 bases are TGTGCCAGCAGTGGAACTTGGACTAGCGGGACCGAACGCACAGATACGCAGTGTTTT. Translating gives CASSGTWTSGTERTDTQCF.

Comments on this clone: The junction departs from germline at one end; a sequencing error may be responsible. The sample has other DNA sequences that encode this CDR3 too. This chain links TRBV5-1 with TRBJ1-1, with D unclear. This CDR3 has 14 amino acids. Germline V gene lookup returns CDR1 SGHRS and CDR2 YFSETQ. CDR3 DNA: TGCGCCAGCAGCGGGCCTGGAGGGAGGACTGAGGCTTTCTTT. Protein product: CASSGPGGRTEAFF.

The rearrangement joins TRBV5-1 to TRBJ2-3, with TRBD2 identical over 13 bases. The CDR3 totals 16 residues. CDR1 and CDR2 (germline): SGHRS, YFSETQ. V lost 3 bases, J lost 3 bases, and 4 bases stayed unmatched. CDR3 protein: CASSSILAGGTDTQYF. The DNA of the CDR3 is TGCGCCAGCAGCTCCATACTAGCGGGGGGGACAGATACGCAGTATTTT.

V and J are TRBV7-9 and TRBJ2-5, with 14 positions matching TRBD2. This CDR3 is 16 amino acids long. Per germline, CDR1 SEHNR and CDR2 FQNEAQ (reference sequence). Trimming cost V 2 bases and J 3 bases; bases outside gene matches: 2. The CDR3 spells CASSLMGLAGEETQYF. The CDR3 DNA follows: TGTGCCAGCAGCTTAATGGGACTAGCGGGGGAAGAGACCCAGTACTTC. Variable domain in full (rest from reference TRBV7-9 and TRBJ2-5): DTGVSQNPRHKITKRGQNVTFRCDPISEHNRLYWYRQTLGQGPEFLTYFQNEAQLEKSRLLSDRFSAERPKGSFSTLEIQRTEQGDSAMYLCASSLMGLAGEETQYFGPGTRLLVL.

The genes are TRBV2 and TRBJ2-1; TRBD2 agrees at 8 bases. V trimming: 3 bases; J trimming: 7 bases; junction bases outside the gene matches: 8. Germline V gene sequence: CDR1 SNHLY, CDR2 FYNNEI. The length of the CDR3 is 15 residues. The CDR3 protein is CASSEEGLAANEQFF. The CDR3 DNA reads TGTGCCAGCAGTGAGGAAGGACTAGCCGCGAATGAGCAGTTCTTC.

In nucleotides, the CDR3 is TGTGCCAGCAGTGAAGCCACAGTCTCCTACGAGCAGTACTTC. Translation: CASSEATVSYEQYF. V gene TRBV2 combines with J gene TRBJ2-7, with no clear D. This CDR3 has 14 amino acids. The germline V gene has CDR1 SNHLY and CDR2 FYNNEI. Trimming stripped 0 bases from V and 0 bases from J, with 6 bases between.

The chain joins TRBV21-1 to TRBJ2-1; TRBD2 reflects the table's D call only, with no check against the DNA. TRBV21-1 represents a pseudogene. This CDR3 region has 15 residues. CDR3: CASSLLAGPFHEQFF. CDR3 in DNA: TGTGCCAGCAGTTTACTAGCGGGGCCCTTTCATGAGCAGTTCTTC.

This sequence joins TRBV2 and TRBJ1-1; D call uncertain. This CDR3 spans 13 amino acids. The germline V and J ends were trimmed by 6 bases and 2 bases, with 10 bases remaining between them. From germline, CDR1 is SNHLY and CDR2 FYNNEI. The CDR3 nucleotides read TGTGCCAGCAGGGGCGCCGGAAACACTGAAGCTTTCTTT. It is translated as CASRGAGNTEAFF.

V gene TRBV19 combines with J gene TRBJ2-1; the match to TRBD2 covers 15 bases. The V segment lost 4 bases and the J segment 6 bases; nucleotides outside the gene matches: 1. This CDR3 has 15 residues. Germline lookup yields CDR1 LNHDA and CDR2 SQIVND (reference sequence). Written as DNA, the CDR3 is TGTGCCAGTAGTACGGGACTAGCGGGGGGCAATGAGCAGTTCTTC. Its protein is CASSTGLAGGNEQFF.

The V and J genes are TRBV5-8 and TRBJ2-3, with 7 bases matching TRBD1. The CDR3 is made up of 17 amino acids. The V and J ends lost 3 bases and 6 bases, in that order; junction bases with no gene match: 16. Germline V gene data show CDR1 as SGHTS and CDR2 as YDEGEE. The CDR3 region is CASSSGTVSGISDTQYF. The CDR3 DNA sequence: TGTGCCAGCAGCTCCGGGACAGTTTCTGGCATTTCGGATACGCAGTATTTT.

CDR3 region: CASSPLDSTAYGYTF. The CDR3 region has the DNA TGCGCCAGCAGTCCGTTGGACAGTACGGCCTATGGCTACACCTTC. V gene TRBV23-1 combines with J gene TRBJ1-2; a possible D gene is TRBD1 (6 bases). TRBV23-1 is an ORF for which the function is uncertain. V was trimmed by 4 bases and J by 4 bases, leaving 16 bases between them. The CDR3 runs 15 residues.

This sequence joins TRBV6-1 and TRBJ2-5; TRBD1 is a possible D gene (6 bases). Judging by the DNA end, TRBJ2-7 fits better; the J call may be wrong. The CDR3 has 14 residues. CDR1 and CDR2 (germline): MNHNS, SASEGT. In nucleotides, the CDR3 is TGTGCCAGCAGTGCCCGGGACACCTTCTACGAGCAGTACTTC. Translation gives CASSARDTFYEQYF.

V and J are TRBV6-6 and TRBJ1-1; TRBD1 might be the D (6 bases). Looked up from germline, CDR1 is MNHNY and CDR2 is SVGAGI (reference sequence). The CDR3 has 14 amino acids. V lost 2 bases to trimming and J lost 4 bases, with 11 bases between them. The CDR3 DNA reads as TGTGCCAGCAGTTACCCTAAGACAGGCACTGAAGCTTTCTTT. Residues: CASSYPKTGTEAFF.

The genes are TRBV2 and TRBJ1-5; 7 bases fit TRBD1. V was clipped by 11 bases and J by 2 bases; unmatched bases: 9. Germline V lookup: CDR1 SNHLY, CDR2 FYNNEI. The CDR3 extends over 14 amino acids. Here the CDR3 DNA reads TGTGCCTCAAGAAAGGGGGCCGGCAATCAGCCCCAGCATTTT. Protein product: CASRKGAGNQPQHF.